The clone carrying this T cell receptor beta chain has only a few counts. The data originate from a study of blood T cells in healthy people across ages. Germline lookup yields CDR1 SGHTA and CDR2 FQGNSA. This CDR3 is 15 amino acids long. V was pared by 5 bases and J by 7 bases, with 10 bases of the junction left unmatched. For the second PCR, which ran for 7 to 11 cycles, a sample-barcoded 5' primer and a J-beta primer mix were used. TCRdb called the 5' RACE reads again in MiXCR, with one record for every CDR3 protein. The table shows over a million distinct CDR3 sequences, with 20% to 25% occurring only once. Another study also made use of these data, one on T cells of mothers and their children.

The sequence was obtained from a girl aged 2 to 10 in good health. The sample was blood. V and J are TRBV7-2 and TRBJ2-4; 8 positions agree with TRBD2. CDR3 sequence reads: CASSASGTRGNIQYF. The CDR3 DNA sequence: TGTGCCAGCAGCGCCTCCGGGACTAGAGGGAACATTCAGTACTTC. The full variable domain, with the rest looked up from reference TRBV7-2 and TRBJ2-4, is GAGVSQSPSNKVTEKGKDVELRCDPISGHTALYWYRQSLGQGLEFLIYFQGNSAPDKSGLPSDRFSAERTGGSVSTLTIQRTQQEDSAVYLCASSASGTRGNIQYFGAGTRLSVL.